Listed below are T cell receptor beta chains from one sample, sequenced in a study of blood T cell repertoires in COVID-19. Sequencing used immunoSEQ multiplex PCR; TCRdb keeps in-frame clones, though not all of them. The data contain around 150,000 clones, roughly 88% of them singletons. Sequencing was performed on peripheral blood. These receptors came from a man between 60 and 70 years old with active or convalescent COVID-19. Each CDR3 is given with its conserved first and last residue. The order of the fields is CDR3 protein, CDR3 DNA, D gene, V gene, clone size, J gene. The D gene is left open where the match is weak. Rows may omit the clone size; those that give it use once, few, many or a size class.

CSVEDRGRGPAEQYF	TGCAGCGTTGAAGATCGGGGCAGGGGGCCGGCCGAGCAGTACTTC	TRBD1	TRBV29-1	NA	TRBJ2-7
CASSERGFTYNEQFF	TGTGCCAGCAGTGAGCGGGGGTTCACCTACAATGAGCAGTTCTTC	TRBD2	TRBV6-1	NA	TRBJ2-1
CASSLVVGRDTEAFF	TGCGCCAGCAGCTTGGTAGTAGGGAGGGACACTGAAGCTTTCTTT	NA	TRBV5-1	NA	TRBJ1-1
CASRGTGVNYGYTF	TGTGCCAGCAGAGGTACAGGGGTTAACTATGGCTACACCTTC	TRBD1	TRBV5-6	NA	TRBJ1-2
CASSQGATGGTEAFF	TGCGCCAGCAGCCAAGGGGCGACAGGGGGGACTGAAGCTTTCTTT	TRBD1	TRBV4-1	once	TRBJ1-1
CASSTGSPGELFF	TGTGCCAGCAGTACAGGGTCACCCGGGGAGCTGTTTTTT	NA	TRBV25-1	once	TRBJ2-2
CASSQDRPGQGPLYGYTF	TGCGCCAGCAGCCAAGATCGACCGGGACAGGGACCCCTCTATGGCTACACCTTC	TRBD1	TRBV4-1	NA	TRBJ1-2
CASSVEHVDTDTQYF	TGTGCCAGCAGCGTAGAACACGTTGACACAGATACGCAGTATTTT	NA	TRBV9	NA	TRBJ2-3
CASSVGQASYEQYF	TGTGCCAGCAGCGTAGGCCAGGCGTCCTACGAGCAGTACTTC	NA	TRBV9	NA	TRBJ2-7
CASSQDGQGPSGNTIYF	TGTGCCAGCAGCCAAGATGGACAGGGACCCTCTGGAAACACCATATATTTT	TRBD1	TRBV4-2	NA	TRBJ1-3
CASSIDPGQGYGYTF	TGTGCCAGTAGTATAGATCCTGGACAGGGCTATGGCTACACCTTC	TRBD1	TRBV19	NA	TRBJ1-2
CASSLVLGGSSGNTIYF	TGTGCCAGCAGCTTAGTATTGGGAGGGTCGTCTGGAAACACCATATATTTT	NA	TRBV5-6	NA	TRBJ1-3
CASSPRQGPDVGYTF	TGTGCCAGCTCGCCGAGACAGGGGCCCGATGTTGGCTACACCTTC	TRBD1	TRBV18	once	TRBJ1-2
CASSSGLYEQYF	TGTGCCAGCAGTTCTGGACTCTACGAGCAGTACTTC	NA	TRBV28	NA	TRBJ2-7
CASSLFPPQQGIGGTEAFF	TGTGCCAGCAGTTTATTCCCCCCCCAACAGGGGATCGGTGGCACTGAAGCTTTCTTT	TRBD1	TRBV28	NA	TRBJ1-1
CASSPGTGLGQPQHF	TGTGCCAGCAGCCCGGGGACAGGGCTGGGTCAGCCCCAGCATTTT	TRBD1	TRBV11-2	NA	TRBJ1-5